The rows below give T cell receptor beta chains drawn from one sample of a study of beta chain features in type 1 diabetes. This table comes from immunoSEQ multiplex PCR, and its TCRdb copy is limited to in-frame clones, with some not included. In the table there are some 22,000 clones, nearly 70% of which are singletons. Sequenced input: Tregs from blood. The receptors here all came from a woman aged 40 to 50 in good health. CDR3s include the opening cysteine and the closing phenylalanine or tryptophan. D genes are given only for firm matches. A clone size is listed for some rows: how often the clone was seen (once, few, many), or a class if it is expanded.

d_call,clone_size,v_call,j_call,cdr3_nt,cdr3_aa
TRBD2,-,TRBV5-1,TRBJ2-1,TGCGCCCCCCCGGCGTCTAGCGGGGGGGAGAATGAGCAGTTCTTC,CAPPASSGGENEQFF
-,-,TRBV9,TRBJ1-2,TGTGCCAGCAGCGCCGGGACAAAGAATGGCTACACCTTC,CASSAGTKNGYTF
-,-,TRBV11-2,TRBJ2-3,TGTGCCAGCAGCTTCCGGAGCACGAGTGCGGCAGATACGCAGTATTTT,CASSFRSTSAADTQYF
-,-,TRBV7-2,TRBJ2-7,TGTGCCAGCAGCAACAGAAGGACTCTCTCCTACGAGCAGTACTTC,CASSNRRTLSYEQYF
-,-,TRBV19,TRBJ2-7,TGTGCCAGTAGTCTCCAGGGCGGTTTTTACGAGCAGTACTTC,CASSLQGGFYEQYF
-,-,TRBV2,TRBJ1-6,TGTGCCAGCAGCGACCGTCCTAGTCCCGTTTCACCCCTCCACTTT,CASSDRPSPVSPLHF
TRBD2,few,TRBV10-3,TRBJ2-3,TGTGCCATCACCCCGAGCGGGGGCCCAGATACGCAGTATTTT,CAITPSGGPDTQYF
-,-,TRBV6-5,TRBJ1-2,TGTGCCAGCAGTCCCCCGGGCAGGGTGGATTATGGCTACACCTTC,CASSPPGRVDYGYTF
TRBD2,-,TRBV7-9,TRBJ2-7,TGTGCCAGCAGCATCACCGGGAGGGATCCCGAGCAGTACTTC,CASSITGRDPEQYF
TRBD2,-,TRBV4-3,TRBJ2-1,TGCGCCAGCAGCGTAGCGGGGGACCGAGGTGAGCAGTTCTTC,CASSVAGDRGEQFF
-,-,TRBV13,TRBJ2-5,TGTGCCAGCAGCTTGGGGACTGCCCTTGGGACCCAGTACTTC,CASSLGTALGTQYF
-,-,TRBV5-4,TRBJ2-2,TGTGCCAGCAGCTTGTTCGTGCTGCGTTCGAACACCGGGGAGCTGTTTTTT,CASSLFVLRSNTGELFF
-,-,TRBV23-1,TRBJ1-6,TGCGCCAGCAGGAGCCCCTATAATTCACCCCTCCACTTT,CASRSPYNSPLHF
TRBD2,-,TRBV27,TRBJ2-5,TGTGCCAGCAGTTTACTTCGCGGGGGGAGAGAGACCCAGTACTTC,CASSLLRGGRETQYF
-,-,TRBV19,TRBJ1-1,TGTGCCAGTAGTATACGGTCCACTGAAGCTTTCTTT,CASSIRSTEAFF
TRBD1,few,TRBV7-9,TRBJ1-1,TGTGCCAGCAGCCGACAGGGAGACACTGAAGCTTTCTTT,CASSRQGDTEAFF
-,-,TRBV13,TRBJ1-6,TGTGCCAGCAGCTTACCCCGGAGGGATAGGAATTCACCCCTCCACTTT,CASSLPRRDRNSPLHF
-,-,TRBV5-4,TRBJ1-4,TGTGCCAGCAGCTCCCGAGAGGCTGAAAAACTGTTTTTT,CASSSREAEKLFF